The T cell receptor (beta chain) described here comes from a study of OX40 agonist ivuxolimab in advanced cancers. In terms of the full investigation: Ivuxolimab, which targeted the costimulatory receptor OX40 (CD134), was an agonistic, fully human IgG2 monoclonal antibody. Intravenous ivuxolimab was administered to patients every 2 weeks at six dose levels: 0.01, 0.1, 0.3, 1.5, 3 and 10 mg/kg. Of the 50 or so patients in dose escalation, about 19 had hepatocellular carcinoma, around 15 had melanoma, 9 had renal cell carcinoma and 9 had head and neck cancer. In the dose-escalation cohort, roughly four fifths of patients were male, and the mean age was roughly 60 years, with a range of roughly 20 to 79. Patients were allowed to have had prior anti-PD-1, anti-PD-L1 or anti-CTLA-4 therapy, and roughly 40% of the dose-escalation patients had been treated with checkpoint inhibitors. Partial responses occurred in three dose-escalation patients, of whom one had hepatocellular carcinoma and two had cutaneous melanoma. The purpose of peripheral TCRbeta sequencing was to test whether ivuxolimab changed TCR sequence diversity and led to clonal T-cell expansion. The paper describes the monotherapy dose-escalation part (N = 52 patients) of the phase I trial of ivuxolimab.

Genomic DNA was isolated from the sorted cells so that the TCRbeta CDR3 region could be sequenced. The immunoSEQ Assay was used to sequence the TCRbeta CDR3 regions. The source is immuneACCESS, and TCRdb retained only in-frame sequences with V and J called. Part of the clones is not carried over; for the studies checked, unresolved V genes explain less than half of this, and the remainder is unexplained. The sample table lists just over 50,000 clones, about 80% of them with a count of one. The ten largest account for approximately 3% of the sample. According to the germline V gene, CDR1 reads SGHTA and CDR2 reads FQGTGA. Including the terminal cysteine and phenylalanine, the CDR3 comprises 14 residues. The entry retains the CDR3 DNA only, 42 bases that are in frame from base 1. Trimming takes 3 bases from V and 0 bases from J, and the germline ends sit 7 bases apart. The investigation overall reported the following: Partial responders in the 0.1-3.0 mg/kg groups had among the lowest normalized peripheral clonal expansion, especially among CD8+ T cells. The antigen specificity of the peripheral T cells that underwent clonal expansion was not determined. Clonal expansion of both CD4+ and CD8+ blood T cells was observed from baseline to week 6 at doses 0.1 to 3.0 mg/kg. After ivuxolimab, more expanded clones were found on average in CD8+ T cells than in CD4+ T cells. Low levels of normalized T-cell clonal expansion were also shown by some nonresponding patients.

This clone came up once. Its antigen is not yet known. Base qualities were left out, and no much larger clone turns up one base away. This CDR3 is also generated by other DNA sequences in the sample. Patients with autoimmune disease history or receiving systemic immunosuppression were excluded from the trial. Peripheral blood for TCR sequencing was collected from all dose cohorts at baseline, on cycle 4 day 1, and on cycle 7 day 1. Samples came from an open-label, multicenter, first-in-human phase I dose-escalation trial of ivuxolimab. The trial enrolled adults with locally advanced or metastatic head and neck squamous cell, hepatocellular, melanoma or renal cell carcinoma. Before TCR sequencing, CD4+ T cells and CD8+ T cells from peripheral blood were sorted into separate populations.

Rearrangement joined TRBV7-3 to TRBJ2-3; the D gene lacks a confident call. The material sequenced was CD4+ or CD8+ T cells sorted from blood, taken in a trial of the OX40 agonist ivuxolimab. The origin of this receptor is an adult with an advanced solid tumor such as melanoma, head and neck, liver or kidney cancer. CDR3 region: CASSLTRSTDTQYF. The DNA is TGTGCCAGCAGCTTGACTCGTAGCACAGATACGCAGTATTTT.